The table lists the clone carrying this T cell receptor beta chain with many counts. During its preparation, the TCRbeta library received unique molecular identifiers. MiXCR, run by TCRdb on the PCR reads, gives a single entry per CDR3 protein. This sample has 300,000 to 400,000 distinct CDR3 sequences; roughly 13% occur once, and the top ten carry around 4.5%. The data originate from a study of T-cell reconstitution after alpha-beta-depleted transplantation in children. The receptor was derived from a human donor who donated a stem cell graft to a child with Fanconi anemia. Here the sequenced sample was PBMCs, taken from the stem cell graft.

The CDR3 loop is CASSPLGTRDTQYF. CDR3 in DNA: TGTGCCAGCAGTCCCCTAGGAACTAGAGATACGCAGTATTTT. The chain combines TRBV2 with TRBJ2-3, with D possibly being TRBD2 (5 bases). CDR3 length: 14 residues. Germline CDR1 SNHLY, CDR2 FYNNEI. Trimming took 5 bases from V and 5 from J, leaving 14 bases between them.